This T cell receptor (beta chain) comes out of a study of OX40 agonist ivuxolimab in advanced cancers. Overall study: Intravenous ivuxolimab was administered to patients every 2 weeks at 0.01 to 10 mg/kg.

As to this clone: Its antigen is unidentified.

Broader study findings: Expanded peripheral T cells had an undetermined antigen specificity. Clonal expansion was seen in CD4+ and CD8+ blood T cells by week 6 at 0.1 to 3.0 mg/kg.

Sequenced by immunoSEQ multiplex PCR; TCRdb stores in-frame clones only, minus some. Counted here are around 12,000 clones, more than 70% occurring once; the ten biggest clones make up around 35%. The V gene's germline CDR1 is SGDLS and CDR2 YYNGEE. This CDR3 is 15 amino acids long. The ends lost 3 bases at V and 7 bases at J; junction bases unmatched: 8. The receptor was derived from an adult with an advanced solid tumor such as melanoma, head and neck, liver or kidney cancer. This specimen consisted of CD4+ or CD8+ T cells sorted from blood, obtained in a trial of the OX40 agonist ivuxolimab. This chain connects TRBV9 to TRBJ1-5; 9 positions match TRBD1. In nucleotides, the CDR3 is TGTGCCAGCAGCGCGCAGGGACAGGGCCACCAGCCCCAGCATTTT. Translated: CASSAQGQGHQPQHF. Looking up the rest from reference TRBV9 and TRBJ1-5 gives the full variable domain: DSGVTQTPKHLITATGQRVTLRCSPRSGDLSVYWYQQSLDQGLQFLIQYYNGEERAKGNILERFSAQQFPDLHSELNLSSLELGDSALYFCASSAQGQGHQPQHFGDGTRLSIL.